What follows is one T cell receptor (beta chain) and its context. Its matching antigen is unknown. V lost 8 bases and J lost 8; bases outside the gene matches: 12. CDR3 size: 16 residues. Germline CDR1 reads MDHEN; CDR2 reads SYDVKM. Quantitative 5'-RACE with molecular barcodes generated TCR beta libraries. TCRdb fed the 5' RACE reads into MiXCR, producing one record per CDR3 protein. The table records over 25,000 distinct CDR3 sequences, 14% of them present only once. This sample is drawn from a study of CD8 T cells in ankylosing spondylitis. Study findings and constraints: Prior work had noted some motif variants in reactive arthritis blood and synovial fluid. A motif of 7 to 9 highly homologous TCR beta variants was seen as apparently characteristic of ankylosing spondylitis blood.

This sequence joins TRBV28 and TRBJ2-4; TRBD2 aligns across 13 bases. The origin of this receptor is a male donor with ankylosing spondylitis or in good health (not recorded which). The sequencing sample was made of blood. The CDR3 DNA sequence: TGTGCCAGCGGGGCGAGGACTAGCGGGAGAAGGCACATTCAGTACTTC. Protein: CASGARTSGRRHIQYF.